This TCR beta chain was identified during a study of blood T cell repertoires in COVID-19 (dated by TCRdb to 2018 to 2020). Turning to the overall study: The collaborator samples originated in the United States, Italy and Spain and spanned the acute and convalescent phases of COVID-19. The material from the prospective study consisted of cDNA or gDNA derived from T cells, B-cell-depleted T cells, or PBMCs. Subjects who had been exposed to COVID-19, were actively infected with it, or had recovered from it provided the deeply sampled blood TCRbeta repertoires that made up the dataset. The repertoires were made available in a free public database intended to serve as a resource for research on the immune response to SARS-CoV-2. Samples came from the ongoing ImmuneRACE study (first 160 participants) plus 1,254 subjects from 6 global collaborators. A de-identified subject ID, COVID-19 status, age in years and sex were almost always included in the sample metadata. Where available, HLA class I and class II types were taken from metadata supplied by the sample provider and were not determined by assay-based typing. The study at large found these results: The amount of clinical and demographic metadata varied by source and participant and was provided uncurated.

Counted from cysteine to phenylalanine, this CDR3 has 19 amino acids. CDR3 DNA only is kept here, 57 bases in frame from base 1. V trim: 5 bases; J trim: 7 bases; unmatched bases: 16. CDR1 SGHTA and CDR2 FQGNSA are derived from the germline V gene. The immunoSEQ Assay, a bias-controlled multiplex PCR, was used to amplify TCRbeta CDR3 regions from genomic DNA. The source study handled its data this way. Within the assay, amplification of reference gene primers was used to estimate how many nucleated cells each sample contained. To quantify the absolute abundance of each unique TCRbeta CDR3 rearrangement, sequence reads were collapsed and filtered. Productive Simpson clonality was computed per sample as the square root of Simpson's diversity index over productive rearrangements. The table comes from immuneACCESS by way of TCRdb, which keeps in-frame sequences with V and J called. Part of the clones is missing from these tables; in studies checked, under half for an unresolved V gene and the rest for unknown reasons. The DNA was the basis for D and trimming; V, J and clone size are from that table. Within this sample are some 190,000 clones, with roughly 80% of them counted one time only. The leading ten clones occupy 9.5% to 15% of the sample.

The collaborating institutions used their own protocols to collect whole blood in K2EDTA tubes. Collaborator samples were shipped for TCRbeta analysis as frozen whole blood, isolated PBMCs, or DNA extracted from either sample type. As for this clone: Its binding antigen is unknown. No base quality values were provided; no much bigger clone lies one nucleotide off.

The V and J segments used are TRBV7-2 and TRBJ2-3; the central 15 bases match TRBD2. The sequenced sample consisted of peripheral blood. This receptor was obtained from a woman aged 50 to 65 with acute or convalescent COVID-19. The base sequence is TGTGCCAGCAGCACCAGGACTAGCGGGGGGGAGAACCAGAAAAATACGCAGTATTTT. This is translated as CASSTRTSGGENQKNTQYF.